One sample yielded the 24 T cell receptor beta chains listed below, sequenced in a study of T cell changes during pregnancy in multiple sclerosis. Generated by immunoSEQ multiplex PCR, the TCRdb table keeps only in-frame clones and is missing some. The sample yields 60,000 or so clones, 91% seen once. The sample consisted of peripheral blood, taken before pregnancy. These receptors were collected from a female donor with multiple sclerosis, enrolled in a pregnancy study.

This sequence joins TRBV14 and TRBJ1-6, with 11 bases aligning to TRBD1. The CDR3 has 14 residues. Germline V gene data show CDR1 as SGHDN and CDR2 as FVKESK. V dropped 8 bases and J dropped 5; count of bases not matched to a gene: 2. CDR3 sequence: CASGQGAHNSPLHF. The CDR3 coding sequence is TGTGCCAGCGGACAGGGGGCTCATAATTCACCCCTCCACTTT. The variable domain in full, with the rest retrieved from reference TRBV14 and TRBJ1-6, is EAGVTQFPSHSVIEKGQTVTLRCDPISGHDNLYWYRRVMGKEIKFLLHFVKESKQDESGMPNNRFLAERTGGTYSTLKVQPAELEDSGVYFCASGQGAHNSPLHFGNGTRLTVT.

The CDR3, as DNA: TGTGCCAGCAGCCTGACTAGAAACACCGGGGAGCTGTTTTTT. This translates into CASSLTRNTGELFF. This chain uses TRBV7-3 with TRBJ2-2; possibly TRBD2 for D (6 bases). V gave up 5 bases and J gave up 2 bases, with 9 bases separating them. CDR3 length equals 14 residues. Germline V lookup: CDR1 SGHTA, CDR2 FQGTGA.

On this clone itself: Other DNA variants within this sample encode the same CDR3. The V gene is TRBV5-1, the J gene TRBJ2-7; tentative D call: TRBD1 (6 bases). Per the germline V gene, CDR1 is SGHRS and CDR2 is YFSETQ. The CDR3 extends over 13 amino acids. The V end lost 7 bases, the J end lost 4 bases, and 15 bases lay between the germline ends. DNA for the CDR3: TGCGCCAGCTCAAGGGGGACACTATACGAGCAGTACTTC. Encoded protein: CASSRGTLYEQYF.

The gene calls are TRBV30 and TRBJ1-1, with D tentatively TRBD1 (5 bases). Germline values: CDR1 GTSNPN, CDR2 SVGIG (reference sequence). V was trimmed by 3 bases and J by 0 bases, leaving 5 bases between them. This CDR3 has 12 residues. The DNA for the CDR3 is TGTGCCTGGAGGGACATGAACACTGAAGCTTTCTTT. Translation: CAWRDMNTEAFF.

The rearrangement uses TRBV5-8 and TRBJ1-3; D gene unclear. CDR3 size: 18 residues. CDR1 and CDR2 from the germline V gene are SGHTS and YDEGEE. Trimming took 2 bases from V and 0 from J, leaving 18 bases between them. The CDR3 protein is CASSLETGTKYSGNTIYF. DNA for the CDR3: TGTGCCAGCAGCTTAGAGACGGGAACCAAGTACTCTGGAAACACCATATATTTT.

The rearrangement uses TRBV18 and TRBJ1-1; possible D gene TRBD1, 5 bases. Germline CDR1 reads KGHSH; CDR2 reads LQKENI. The CDR3 runs to 14 residues. V dropped 3 bases and J dropped 4 bases, with 12 bases sitting between them. CDR3 nucleotides: TGTGCCAGCTCACCGATTAGGGGAGGCACTGAAGCTTTCTTT. Its protein is CASSPIRGGTEAFF.

The gene calls are TRBV2 and TRBJ2-4, with 8 bases that match TRBD2. Unmatched junction bases numbered 7, after V lost 6 bases and J lost 0 bases. The CDR3 has 16 amino acids. Germline V CDR1 and CDR2: SNHLY, FYNNEI. The CDR3 here is CASRGRGGLAKNIQYF. CDR3 in DNA: TGTGCCAGCAGAGGACGGGGGGGCCTAGCCAAAAACATTCAGTACTTC. Together with reference TRBV2 and TRBJ2-4, the CDR3 gives the full variable domain: EPEVTQTPSHQVTQMGQEVILRCVPISNHLYFYWYRQILGQKVEFLVSFYNNEISEKSEIFDDQFSVERPDGSNFTLKIRSTKLEDSAMYFCASRGRGGLAKNIQYFGAGTRLSVL.

The chain couples TRBV19 to TRBJ2-5; unclear D gene. This CDR3 has 13 residues. Trimming took off 5 bases at V and 7 bases at J, with 14 bases between the two ends. Germline CDR1 reads LNHDA; CDR2 reads SQIVND (reference sequence). The CDR3 nucleotides are TGTGCCAGTAGTCCTTCGTCTTCAGGGACCCAGTACTTC. Encoded protein: CASSPSSSGTQYF.

This chain links TRBV11-3 with TRBJ2-1, with a possible D match to TRBD1 (5 bases). This CDR3 region has 16 residues. The V end was cut by 4 bases, the J end by 0 bases, with 13 bases between. CDR1 SGHNT and CDR2 YENEEA come from the germline V gene. The CDR3 nucleotides are TGTGCCAGCAGCTCCAGGGTTTTGAGCTCCTACAATGAGCAGTTCTTC. Its translation: CASSSRVLSSYNEQFF.

The chain combines TRBV19 with TRBJ2-7; 9 nucleotides line up with TRBD1. The CDR3 sequence is 13 residues long. Germline V gene sequence: CDR1 LNHDA, CDR2 SQIVND (reference sequence). V was pared by 9 bases and J by 3 bases, with 6 bases of the junction left unmatched. The CDR3 bases are TGTGCCAGCCATGGACAGGGGCTCTACGAGCAGTACTTC. The encoded protein is CASHGQGLYEQYF.

The chain has TRBV7-9 and TRBJ1-2; perhaps TRBD1 as D (5 bases). This CDR3 is built from 15 residues. V was shortened by 5 bases and J by 1 base, with 14 bases between the two germline ends. The germline V gene encodes CDR1 SEHNR and CDR2 FQNEAQ (reference sequence). For the CDR3, the DNA is TGTGCCAGCAGCCGGGGGGGTGCTTTTAACTATGGCTACACCTTC. It is translated as CASSRGGAFNYGYTF.

The gene calls are TRBV7-7 and TRBJ2-4, with TRBD1 matching over 8 bases. The CDR3 totals 19 residues. CDR1 SSHAT and CDR2 FNYEAQ come from the germline V gene (reference sequence). V lost 0 bases to trimming and J lost 1 base; unmatched junction nucleotides: 11. The CDR3 DNA reads TGTGCCAGCAGCTTAGCGCGAGACAGGGGAAGAGTCGCCAAAAACATTCAGTACTTC. Protein: CASSLARDRGRVAKNIQYF.

This clone appeared once. The V and J genes are TRBV6-5 and TRBJ2-7; D perhaps matches TRBD1 (5 bases). Trimming took off 5 bases at V and 6 bases at J, with 8 bases between the two ends. The CDR3 loop spans 11 amino acids. The germline gives CDR1 MNHEY, CDR2 SVGAGI. CDR3 in amino acids: CASSPGLEQYF. In nucleotides, the CDR3 is TGTGCCAGCAGTCCAGGGCTCGAGCAGTACTTC.

This chain joins TRBV2 and TRBJ2-7, with D perhaps matching TRBD1 (6 bases). The CDR3 has 13 amino acids. The V and J ends lost 5 bases and 5 bases respectively, with 13 bases between them. CDR1 is SNHLY, CDR2 FYNNEI, per germline. This CDR3 is CASSLRQAHEQYF. DNA of the CDR3: TGTGCCAGCAGTCTTCGACAGGCCCACGAGCAGTACTTC.

The chain is built from TRBV5-4 and TRBJ2-2; D is perhaps TRBD2 (6 bases). V dropped 2 bases and J dropped 3 bases, with 8 bases sitting between them. CDR1 and CDR2 (germline): SGHNT, YYREEE (reference sequence). This CDR3 spans 14 amino acids. The CDR3 coding sequence is TGTGCCAGCAGCTTCCGGAGGGACACCGGGGAGCTGTTTTTT. The encoded protein is CASSFRRDTGELFF.

This chain joins TRBV6-1 and TRBJ1-2; maybe TRBD1 (6 bases). The CDR3 is 11 amino acids. From germline, CDR1 is MNHNS and CDR2 SASEGT. Between the trimmed V and J ends, which lost 11 bases and 8 bases, there was a span of 15 bases. The CDR3 DNA is TGTGCCGCCAGGGGAGGGGTCGGCTACACCTTC. This sequence encodes CAARGGVGYTF.

The chain couples TRBV18 to TRBJ1-3; 7 nucleotides line up with TRBD1. The CDR3 sequence is 14 residues long. The germline CDR1 and CDR2 sequences are KGHSH and LQKENI. Losses at the gene ends were 6 bases for V and 1 base for J; bases not matched to a gene: 3. Here the CDR3 DNA reads TGTGCCAGCTCCGAGACAGGGTCTGGAAACACCATATATTTT. It specifies CASSETGSGNTIYF. Complete variable domain (other parts from reference TRBV18 and TRBJ1-3): NAGVMQNPRHLVRRRGQEARLRCSPMKGHSHVYWYRQLPEEGLKFMVYLQKENIIDESGMPKERFSAEFPKEGPSILRIQQVVRGDSAAYFCASSETGSGNTIYFGEGSWLTVV.

The J gene is TRBJ2-1, the V gene TRBV9, with 8 bases fitting TRBD1. This CDR3 is built from 16 residues. Germline CDR1 and CDR2: SGDLS and YYNGEE. With V trimmed by 0 bases and J by 5 bases, 7 bases remained unmatched. The CDR3 is CASSVGASGQDNEQFF. CDR3 in DNA: TGTGCCAGCAGCGTAGGGGCCTCGGGACAGGACAATGAGCAGTTCTTC.

CDR3 sequence (DNA): TGTGCCAGCAGCGTAGCAGGGTCGGATTCACCCCTCCACTTT. Its translation is CASSVAGSDSPLHF. The gene calls are TRBV9 and TRBJ1-6, with D possibly TRBD1 on 5 matching bases. Germline V gives CDR1 SGDLS, CDR2 YYNGEE. V lost 0 bases and J 8 bases, leaving 9 bases between the germline ends. This CDR3 has 14 residues.

The chain is built from TRBV19 and TRBJ1-1; D call uncertain. This CDR3 has 19 amino acids. V shed 0 bases and J shed 1 base, with 21 bases lying between them. Germline CDR1 LNHDA, CDR2 SQIVND (reference sequence). This CDR3 is CASSIDFYKRMRENTEAFF. In DNA, the CDR3 is TGTGCCAGTAGTATAGATTTTTATAAGAGGATGCGAGAGAACACTGAAGCTTTCTTT.

The V and J genes are TRBV6-5 and TRBJ1-3; 8 bases align to TRBD1. With 6 bases clipped from V and 2 bases from J, the junction kept 3 bases outside the gene matches. The CDR3 is made up of 14 amino acids. The V gene's germline CDR1 is MNHEY and CDR2 SVGAGI. CDR3 coding DNA: TGTGCCAGCAGGCGACAGGGGCCTGGAAACACCATATATTTT. It translates to CASRRQGPGNTIYF.

The count of this clone is one. The chain couples TRBV6-5 to TRBJ1-2; D call uncertain. Germline values: CDR1 MNHEY, CDR2 SVGAGI. The CDR3 has 14 residues. Trimming left V 2 bases short and J 1 base short, with 8 bases between. CDR3 sequence: CASSYLYSNYGYTF. CDR3 DNA sequence: TGTGCCAGCAGTTACCTCTACAGTAACTATGGCTACACCTTC.

This clone has a handful of counts. CDR3 nucleotides: TGTGCCAGCAGCGTAGGAAGCGGGGGAGGGTGGAATGAGCAGTTCTTC. This sequence encodes CASSVGSGGGWNEQFF. This chain connects TRBV9 to TRBJ2-1, with 8 bases identical to TRBD2. Per the germline V gene, CDR1 is SGDLS and CDR2 is YYNGEE. V shed 0 bases and J 7 bases; nucleotides not matched to a gene: 9. This CDR3 is 16 amino acids long. The entire variable domain, with the rest obtained from reference TRBV9 and TRBJ2-1, is as follows: DSGVTQTPKHLITATGQRVTLRCSPRSGDLSVYWYQQSLDQGLQFLIQYYNGEERAKGNILERFSAQQFPDLHSELNLSSLELGDSALYFCASSVGSGGGWNEQFFGPGTRLTVL.

V is TRBV27 and J is TRBJ1-1; D might be TRBD1 (6 bases). The CDR3 extends over 14 amino acids. Trimming shortened V by 1 base and J by 6 bases, and 12 bases separated the two germline ends. The germline V gene has CDR1 MNHEY and CDR2 SMNVEV (reference sequence). The CDR3 DNA reads as TGTGCCAGCAGTTTATTGACAGGCGGGTCTGAAGCTTTCTTT. This encodes CASSLLTGGSEAFF.